The T cell receptor (beta chain) described here comes from a study of identical twins (TCRdb year 2016). Context from the whole study: The study deep-sequenced TCR alpha and beta repertoires from monozygotic twins, unrelated adults of various ages and cord blood to test whether fetal clonotypes persist. To rule out contamination, the twin experiments were replicated at different times with different library preparation protocols.

Summary of the overall study and its limitations: Abundant cord blood beta clonotypes carried fewer insertions; young adult naive repertoires showed a weaker similar trend, while memory repertoires showed none. Invariant T cells such as MAIT and iNKT could partly confound zero-insertion analyses, though diverse VJ usage argued against this for most clonotypes. Conclusions relied on cross-sectional statistical analysis, since the same donors could not be followed over many years. In monozygotic twins, out-of-frame TCR alpha sharing was systematically underestimated by recombination models, although the models agreed with sharing between unrelated individuals. Compared with coincidental sharing between unrelated individuals, an excess of low generation-probability sequences was observed among out-of-frame TCR alpha sequences shared between twins. The excess sharing between twins in beta out-of-frame sequences was weaker because fewer shared sequences reduced the signal-to-noise ratio.

Only healthy Caucasian donors were included. At the junction V is shortened by 5 bases and J by 6 bases, with 17 bases in between. The CDR3 starts with the cysteine, ends with the phenylalanine, and has 15 residues. The kept DNA is CDR3 alone, 45 bases in frame from the first base. As encoded in the germline V gene (reference sequence), CDR1 is MNHEY while CDR2 is SMNVEV. Libraries came from 5' RACE. The instrument given in TCRdb is Illumina HiSeq 2000. A universal primer binding site was added through template switching, and the final cDNA carried a unique molecular identifier so that TCR cDNA molecules could be counted accurately. Specific primers in the conserved constant-segment region were used to synthesize first-strand cDNA for TCR alpha and beta chains. To control for contamination, each cDNA library was double barcoded with a SMART-Mk sample barcode plus Illumina barcodes. Two successive PCR steps introduced TruSeq adapter sequences along with Illumina sample barcodes. Sequencing of the TCR alpha and beta cDNA libraries was done on the Illumina HiSeq platform using custom primers. In the original analysis: MiGEC was used to process raw reads and extract unique molecular identifiers, and MiXCR was used to find CDR3 positions. Recombination models were inferred per individual with the repgenHMM and IGoR tools using an EM algorithm. The tcR package in R was used for shared clonotype analysis, with sharing normalized by the product of cloneset sizes. To study raw recombination free of thymic and clonal selection effects, out-of-frame nonproductive sequences were analyzed. The public reads were quality trimmed at Q25 with fastp and then assembled into clones with MiXCR by TCRdb, keeping productive beta chains. Rows with one shared CDR3 protein collapse into an entry with the most common genes and DNA. TCRdb's processing, not the authors' own work, is the source of the V and J calls. For this sample there are some 1,700,000 distinct CDR3 sequences; roughly a third appear just once. The top ten clonotypes cover under 0.35% of the sample.

This clonotype was seen only a few times. What antigen it recognizes has not been identified. There are no base qualities to consult, and no much larger clone falls within one base. The rearranged chain carries TRBV27 and TRBJ2-1; the D element might be TRBD1 or TRBD2, as each aligns at 6 bases. The sequenced sample was cord blood. The source is a newborn girl in good health. The DNA sequence is as follows: TGTGCCAGCAGTGTGACGTGGGGGGCCGGCAATGAGCAGTTCTTC. Translated, this gives CASSVTWGAGNEQFF.